One and the same sample provided the 30 T cell receptor beta chains below, sequenced in a study of cytomegalovirus exposure and HLA in healthy donors. Amplification used 60 Vbeta primers and 13 Jbeta primers. The assay was immunoSEQ multiplex PCR, and TCRdb's table has in-frame clones only and misses some. Found here are 150,000 to 200,000 clones, about four fifths of them singletons; the top ten hold around 1.9%. Sequenced material: PBMCs. The source of these receptors is a man aged 18 to 35 in good health and CMV-seronegative.

The genes are TRBV6-5 and TRBJ1-5; D gene unclear. The V end was cut by 4 bases, the J end by 4 bases, with 8 bases between. CDR1 MNHEY and CDR2 SVGAGI come from the germline V gene. The CDR3 loop spans 13 amino acids. The CDR3 sequence is CASSWSGNQPQHF. For the CDR3, the DNA is TGTGCCAGCAGTTGGTCCGGGAATCAGCCCCAGCATTTT.

This clone was detected only once. The chain couples TRBV2 to TRBJ2-7, with 7 bases matching TRBD1. Trimming took 5 bases from V and 0 from J; bases not matched to a gene: 7. This CDR3 is 15 amino acids long. Looked up from germline, CDR1 is SNHLY and CDR2 is FYNNEI. The CDR3 sequence: CASSLDRAISYEQYF. CDR3 DNA: TGTGCCAGCAGTCTTGACAGGGCTATCTCCTACGAGCAGTACTTC.

This chain links TRBV28 with TRBJ1-4; 7 nucleotides match TRBD1. The CDR3 totals 14 residues. Looked up from germline, CDR1 is MDHEN and CDR2 is SYDVKM. V was clipped by 6 bases and J by 4 bases; unmatched bases: 5. The CDR3 DNA sequence: TGTGCCAGCAGGACAGGGAACTTTAATGAAAAACTGTTTTTT. Encoded protein: CASRTGNFNEKLFF. The whole variable domain, remainder taken from reference TRBV28 and TRBJ1-4, is DVKVTQSSRYLVKRTGEKVFLECVQDMDHENMFWYRQDPGLGLRLIYFSYDVKMKEKGDIPEGYSVSREKKERFSLILESASTNQTSMYLCASRTGNFNEKLFFGSGTQLSVL.

CDR3 protein: CASSLGLAGGYTDTQYF. CDR3 DNA: TGTGCCAGCAGCCTCGGACTAGCGGGGGGGTACACAGATACGCAGTATTTT. The chain couples TRBV7-9 to TRBJ2-3, with 15 bases aligning to TRBD2. V shed 5 bases and J 2 bases; nucleotides not matched to a gene: 5. The CDR3 extends over 17 amino acids. The germline CDR1 and CDR2 sequences are SEHNR and FQNEAQ (reference sequence).

This clone was observed once. The chain combines TRBV5-4 with TRBJ2-5; 8 nucleotides line up with TRBD1. The CDR3 runs to 15 residues. Trimming took 6 bases from V and 5 from J; bases not matched to a gene: 12. CDR1 SGHNT and CDR2 YYREEE come from the germline V gene (reference sequence). The CDR3 region has the DNA TGTGCCAGCACCCCTATGGCAGGGGGCGGTGAGACCCAGTACTTC. Protein: CASTPMAGGGETQYF.

This clone was picked up a small number of times. This chain links TRBV15 with TRBJ2-1; no clear D. The CDR3 covers 14 residues. Germline V gene sequence: CDR1 LNHNV, CDR2 YYDKDF (reference sequence). Trimming removed 1 base from V and 8 bases from J, with 12 bases in between. In DNA, the CDR3 is TGTGCCACCAGCAGAGTTGTTGGTAACTATGAGCAGTTCTTC. Translating it yields CATSRVVGNYEQFF. Complete variable domain (other parts from reference TRBV15 and TRBJ2-1): DAMVIQNPRYQVTQFGKPVTLSCSQTLNHNVMYWYQQKSSQAPKLLFHYYDKDFNNEADTPDNFQSRRPNTSFCFLDIRSPGLGDTAMYLCATSRVVGNYEQFFGPGTRLTVL.

The rearrangement joins TRBV9 to TRBJ1-1; TRBD1 aligns across 8 bases. J gave up 5 bases and V 2 bases, and 2 bases lay outside the gene matches. Germline V lookup: CDR1 SGDLS, CDR2 YYNGEE. The CDR3 has 13 amino acids. The CDR3 nucleotides are TGTGCCAGCAGCGTGCGGACAGGGACTGAAGCTTTCTTT. Residues: CASSVRTGTEAFF.

V and J are TRBV5-8 and TRBJ1-1; the D is unclear. The CDR3 covers 13 residues. Trimming cost V 4 bases and J 4 bases, with 11 bases left between them. Germline V CDR1 and CDR2: SGHTS, YDEGEE. In DNA, the CDR3 is TGTGCCAGCAGCAAAAGGTCGGGCACTGAAGCTTTCTTT. This gives the protein CASSKRSGTEAFF.

The chain recombines TRBV29-1 with TRBJ1-1; the match to TRBD1 covers 7 bases. Germline V CDR1 and CDR2: SQVTM, ANQGSEA. This CDR3 has 12 amino acids. With 7 bases clipped from V and 3 bases from J, the junction kept 5 bases outside the gene matches. The CDR3 here is CSARQGDTEAFF. CDR3 DNA sequence: TGCAGCGCCAGACAGGGAGACACTGAAGCTTTCTTT.

V and J are TRBV5-1 and TRBJ2-7, with D possibly matching TRBD2 (6 bases). This CDR3 region has 15 residues. With 4 bases removed from V and 3 bases from J, the gap between germline ends came to 17 bases. Germline V gene sequence: CDR1 SGHRS, CDR2 YFSETQ. This chain's CDR3 is CASSLFSGLDYEQYF. As DNA, the CDR3 is TGCGCCAGCAGCCTATTTAGCGGCCTAGACTACGAGCAGTACTTC.

The V call is TRBV7-9, the J call TRBJ2-5; weak D call: TRBD1 (5 bases). The CDR3 length is 15 residues. Deletions cut 5 bases from V and 4 bases from J, with 17 bases between. Germline CDR1 is SEHNR and CDR2 is FQNEAQ (reference sequence). The CDR3 protein is CASSRAQGSRETQYF. The CDR3 region has the DNA TGTGCCAGCAGCCGGGCCCAGGGTTCCCGAGAGACCCAGTACTTC.

The chain combines TRBV13 with TRBJ2-4; 8 nucleotides agree with TRBD1. This CDR3 contains 13 residues. Germline V gene lookup returns CDR1 PRHDT and CDR2 FYEKMQ (reference sequence). Unmatched junction bases numbered 2, after V lost 4 bases and J lost 6 bases. The CDR3 DNA sequence: TGTGCCAGCAGCTCAGGACAGGGAAACATTCAGTACTTC. It encodes CASSSGQGNIQYF.

This clone was detected a few times. V usage is TRBV7-6 and J usage is TRBJ2-5, with TRBD2 matching 10 bases. The tail of the sequence fits TRBJ2-7 better, so the J call may be wrong. The CDR3 runs to 15 residues. Germline CDR1 and CDR2: SGHVS and FNYEAQ. The CDR3 sequence is CASSLGTSGSYEQYF. The CDR3 coding sequence is TGTGCCAGCAGCTTAGGGACTAGCGGAAGCTACGAGCAGTACTTC.

CDR3 amino acids: CAISDQGGYEQYF. Written as DNA, the CDR3 is TGTGCCATCAGTGACCAGGGTGGGTACGAGCAGTACTTC. The chain has TRBV10-3 and TRBJ2-5; possibly TRBD1 for D (5 bases). The DNA end lines up better with TRBJ2-7; the J call may be wrong. This CDR3 contains 13 residues. Germline lookup yields CDR1 ENHRY and CDR2 SYGVKD.

This clone was seen once. This rearrangement joins TRBV30 to TRBJ1-1, with no clear D. Trimming removed 0 bases at V and 0 bases at J, with 11 bases between. Germline assignment: CDR1 GTSNPN and CDR2 SVGIG (reference sequence). The CDR3 runs 15 residues. The CDR3 is CAWSVGSGLNTEAFF. The CDR3 region has the DNA TGTGCCTGGAGTGTCGGATCAGGTTTGAACACTGAAGCTTTCTTT.

The chain combines TRBV7-3 with TRBJ2-1; 8 positions agree with TRBD2. CDR3 length equals 16 residues. V trimming: 5 bases; J trimming: 6 bases; junction bases outside the gene matches: 12. Germline-derived CDR1 and CDR2 are SGHTA and FQGTGA. Here the CDR3 DNA reads TGTGCCAGCAGCCCACGGGGAACTAGCGGTGTCAATGAGCAGTTCTTC. Translating gives CASSPRGTSGVNEQFF.

The chain combines TRBV4-3 with TRBJ1-1; TRBD1 is a possible D gene (5 bases). Trimming shortened V by 2 bases and J by 1 base, and 8 bases separated the two germline ends. Looked up from germline, CDR1 is LGHNA and CDR2 is YSLEER. The CDR3 extends over 14 amino acids. Written as DNA, the CDR3 is TGCGCCAGCAGCCAATTAGGGGAGAACACTGAAGCTTTCTTT. This gives the protein CASSQLGENTEAFF.

V is TRBV25-1 and J is TRBJ2-7; 9 bases match TRBD2. Germline CDR1 reads MGHDK; CDR2 reads SYGVNS. After removal of 0 bases from V and 2 bases from J, the junction contained 8 bases not matched to a gene. This CDR3 has 17 amino acids. The CDR3 protein is CASSEYSPAGGAYEQYF. In nucleotides, the CDR3 is TGTGCCAGCAGTGAATATTCTCCAGCGGGGGGAGCCTACGAGCAGTACTTC.

V and J are TRBV10-3 and TRBJ2-3; 9 bases align to TRBD2. The CDR3 is 14 amino acids. Germline V lookup: CDR1 ENHRY, CDR2 SYGVKD. The ends lost 10 bases at V and 8 bases at J; junction bases unmatched: 13. The CDR3 loop is CATTTSGEVGTQYF. In DNA form, the CDR3 reads TGTGCCACTACGACTAGCGGCGAGGTCGGTACGCAGTATTTT.

The J gene is TRBJ1-4, the V gene TRBV7-9; TRBD1 agrees at 11 bases. Trimming at V came to 0 bases and at J to 6 bases, leaving 3 bases not matched to a gene. Germline V lookup: CDR1 SEHNR, CDR2 FQNEAQ (reference sequence). CDR3 length equals 16 residues. In DNA form, the CDR3 reads TGTGCCAGCAGCTTAGCGTGGACAGGGGGCGATGAAAAACTGTTTTTT. This translates into CASSLAWTGGDEKLFF.

Of note for this clone: Relative to the germline gene, one junction end is altered; a read error may explain this. The rearrangement links TRBV7-8 to TRBJ2-4; 9 bases are a match to TRBD1. The CDR3 runs 13 residues. Germline V gene lookup returns CDR1 SGHVS and CDR2 FQNEAQ. In DNA form, the CDR3 reads TGTGCCAGCAGCTTAGAAGACAGGGGGTCGGTCGACTTC. It specifies CASSLEDRGSVDF.

The chain carries TRBV2 and TRBJ2-5, with a tentative D call TRBD1 (6 bases). CDR1 is SNHLY and CDR2 is FYNNEI in the germline V gene. The CDR3 sequence is 14 residues long. Trimming cost V 7 bases and J 2 bases, with 14 bases left between them. CDR3 region: CASKGYREQETQYF. The CDR3 DNA reads TGTGCCAGCAAAGGATACAGGGAGCAAGAGACCCAGTACTTC.

This clone has just one count. The chain carries TRBV4-3 and TRBJ2-7; TRBD1 might be the D (6 bases). V was pared by 0 bases and J by 4 bases, with 10 bases between. The CDR3 sequence is 14 residues long. CDR1 and CDR2 from the germline V gene are LGHNA and YSLEER. CDR3 DNA sequence: TGCGCCAGCAGCCAAGACAGGGGAAGATACGAGCAGTACTTC. It yields the protein CASSQDRGRYEQYF.

As for this clone: The germline gene is not matched at one end of the junction; a read error may be the cause. The rearrangement joins TRBV7-7 to TRBJ1-2; D is perhaps TRBD1 (6 bases). The germline gives CDR1 SSHAT, CDR2 FNYEAQ (reference sequence). The CDR3 totals 13 residues. The CDR3 nucleotides are TGTGCTAGCAGGCCCGGACAGACCTATGGCTACACCTTC. This sequence encodes CASRPGQTYGYTF.

This clone was picked up one time. The J gene is TRBJ1-2, the V gene TRBV7-9; 9 bases are shared with TRBD1. This CDR3 contains 13 residues. The ends lost 6 bases at V and 6 bases at J; junction bases unmatched: 5. In germline, CDR1 is SEHNR, CDR2 FQNEAQ (reference sequence). CDR3 coding DNA: TGTGCCAGCAGAATGGGACAGGGAGATGGCTACACCTTC. This codes for CASRMGQGDGYTF.

On this clone itself: An end of the junction does not agree with germline; a read error may underlie this. The chain recombines TRBV7-7 with TRBJ2-3, with TRBD2 matching 9 bases. Germline lookup yields CDR1 SSHAT and CDR2 FNYEAQ (reference sequence). The CDR3 is 18 residues long. CDR3 coding DNA: TGTGCTAGCAGCCCCATGGGCGGGGGGGTGCCCTTCACAGATACGCAGTATTTT. Protein: CASSPMGGGVPFTDTQYF.

The rearrangement uses TRBV10-3 and TRBJ2-3; 16 bases line up with TRBD2. The CDR3 spans 16 residues. Germline values: CDR1 ENHRY, CDR2 SYGVKD. This CDR3 reads CGTGTSGGAGTDTQYF. The DNA for the CDR3 is TGTGGTACCGGGACTAGCGGGGGGGCCGGCACAGATACGCAGTATTTT.

In DNA form, the CDR3 reads TGCGCCAGCAGCTTGGGGGGCGTAGGTACAGAGACCCAGTACTTC. This encodes CASSLGGVGTETQYF. The chain recombines TRBV5-1 with TRBJ2-5; D is perhaps TRBD1 (5 bases). The V gene's germline CDR1 is SGHRS and CDR2 YFSETQ. V lost 0 bases and J 4 bases, leaving 13 bases between the germline ends. The CDR3 has 15 amino acids.

Within the sample, this clone is medium-sized (0.01 to 0.1%). The chain recombines TRBV6-1 with TRBJ2-3; TRBD1 aligns across 12 bases. V lost 6 bases and J lost 6; bases outside the gene matches: 7. The CDR3 is 15 amino acids. Germline assignment: CDR1 MNHNS and CDR2 SASEGT. The CDR3: CASSAGTGGADTQYF. The CDR3 DNA reads TGTGCCAGCAGCGCCGGGACAGGGGGCGCCGATACGCAGTATTTT.

The chain is built from TRBV19 and TRBJ2-7, with D possibly being TRBD2 (5 bases). This CDR3 is built from 11 residues. With 8 bases removed from V and 6 bases from J, the gap between germline ends came to 11 bases. CDR1 and CDR2 (germline): LNHDA, SQIVND (reference sequence). The CDR3 loop reads CASGLIPEQYF. The DNA of the CDR3 is TGTGCCAGTGGACTGATCCCCGAGCAGTACTTC.